Below are 2 T cell receptor beta chains sequenced from a single sample in a study of cytomegalovirus exposure and HLA in healthy donors. The PCR used 60 Vbeta and 13 Jbeta primers. Produced via immunoSEQ multiplex PCR; TCRdb's table is partial and in-frame only. The sample has around 63,000 clones, approximately 79% seen once. Material: PBMCs. The receptors were gathered from a woman in her 30s in good health and CMV-seronegative.

With respect to this clone: A junction boundary mismatches the germline segment, possibly from a read error. In the same sample, other DNA sequences code for this CDR3. J is TRBJ1-5 and V is TRBV29-1; perhaps TRBD1 as D (6 bases). Germline values: CDR1 SQVTM, CDR2 ANQGSEA. There are 13 residues in the CDR3. The CDR3 DNA reads TGCAGCGTTGTGGACAGCGCAAATCAGCCTCAGCATTTT. Residues: CSVVDSANQPQHF.

The chain joins TRBV14 to TRBJ1-1; D may be TRBD1 (6 bases). The CDR3 covers 14 residues. Trimming removed 6 bases from V and 4 bases from J, with 15 bases in between. Germline CDR1 and CDR2: SGHDN and FVKESK. Written as DNA, the CDR3 is TGTGCCAGCAGACACGGACAGAAGGGCACTGAAGCTTTCTTT. It specifies CASRHGQKGTEAFF.